These 27 T cell receptor beta chains were all obtained from the same sample, sequenced in a study of tumor and adjacent non-tumor tissue in lung cancer (dated 2018 in TCRdb). RNA was extracted from bulk unsorted tissue and checked for quality with a NanoDrop ND-1000 and an Agilent 2100. The library relied on multiplex PCR. The data were produced on an Illumina HiSeq 2500. TCRbeta libraries were built by three rounds of nested PCR using primers (Table S4), following protocols modified from ARM-PCR. TCRdb trimmed public reads at Q25 via fastp, called clones via MiXCR and kept in-frame beta chains. Merged by CDR3 protein, the rows form single entries marked with the most common genes and DNA. Present in this sample are about 110,000 distinct CDR3 sequences, approximately 80% of which were seen just once. Under 25% of the sample is in the top ten clones. Sequencing input: lung tumor tissue. Receptors originate from a man between 65 and 85 years old with non-small cell lung cancer.

With respect to this clonotype: The junction departs from the called germline gene at one end, perhaps through a read error. CDR3 sequence: CASSQDLRDSYDEHFF. The CDR3 region has the DNA TGCGCCAGCAGCCAAGATCTAAGAGACTCCTACGATGAGCACTTCTTC. This chain uses TRBV4-3 with TRBJ2-1, with unresolved D. This CDR3 is built from 16 residues. Germline V gene lookup returns CDR1 LGHNA and CDR2 YSLEER.

Note on this clonotype: A junction end diverges from the germline sequence, so it may reflect a read error. V is TRBV11-2 and J is TRBJ2-1; tentative D call: TRBD2 (6 bases). Germline CDR1 is SGHAT and CDR2 is FQNNGV. The CDR3 has 18 residues. The CDR3 DNA reads TGTGCCAGAAGCATACATGTGCGGGACTGGGCCTCCTACAATGTGCAGTTTTTC. Translation: CARSIHVRDWASYNVQFF.

As to this clonotype: A read error is likely, as this CDR3 ends without the conserved phenylalanine or tryptophan. The chain joins TRBV4-1 to TRBJ2-1, with 16 positions matching TRBD2. Looked up from germline, CDR1 is MGHRA and CDR2 is YSYEKL. The CDR3 has 19 residues. J gave up 7 bases and V 3 bases, and 12 bases lay outside the gene matches. The CDR3 loop is CASSHPGLAGGSGKNEQFL. CDR3 DNA sequence: TGCGCCAGCAGCCACCCGGGACTAGCGGGGGGGTCAGGTAAAAATGAGCAGTTCTTA.

Comments on this clonotype: The conserved final phenylalanine or tryptophan is absent from the CDR3, which likely points to a read error. It is unclear where the CDR3 begins or ends on the DNA, so no DNA is shown, and the CDR3 is as TCRdb lists it. This chain connects TRBV10-3 to TRBJ2-3; the D call in the table, TRBD2, was not verified against the DNA. The CDR3 adds up to 16 amino acids, both ends counted. Per germline, CDR1 ENHRY and CDR2 SYGVKD. The CDR3 spells CAISDTSGRDTDMQFL.

Points on this clonotype: A junction boundary mismatches the germline segment, possibly from a read error. The CDR3 DNA reads as TGTGCCATCAGTTTTGCGGGAACCACGGATACGCAGTATTTT. It yields the protein CAISFAGTTDTQYF. V usage is TRBV28 and J usage is TRBJ2-3; D perhaps matches TRBD2 (6 bases). The CDR3 consists of 14 residues. Per the germline V gene, CDR1 is MDHEN and CDR2 is SYDVKM.

The DNA of the CDR3 is TGTGCCAGCGAGGGGACAGCAGAAAAACTGTTTTTT. It yields the protein CASEGTAEKLFF. V usage is TRBV12-3 or TRBV12-4 and J usage is TRBJ1-4, with 7 bases identical to TRBD1. The junction had 5 bases not matched to a gene; V was cut back by 8 bases and J by 8 bases. There are 12 residues in the CDR3.

This clonotype was counted a single time. The V gene is TRBV4-1, the J gene TRBJ1-5; D ambiguous. V shed 3 bases and J shed 0 bases, with 15 bases lying between them. The germline V gene has CDR1 MGHRA and CDR2 YSYEKL. The CDR3 runs to 17 residues. CDR3 nucleotide sequence: TGCGCCAGCAGCCAGAGTAGAAGCGTTTATAGCAATCAGCCCCAGCATTTT. Translating gives CASSQSRSVYSNQPQHF.

The chain uses TRBV11-1 and TRBJ2-5, with D tentatively TRBD2 (6 bases). Deletions cut 10 bases from V and 2 bases from J, with 20 bases between. The CDR3 has 15 residues. In germline, CDR1 is SGHAT, CDR2 FQDESV (reference sequence). CDR3 DNA sequence: TGTGCCACCACCTTGGGTAGGACTAATCAAGAGACCCAGTACTTC. Translating it yields CATTLGRTNQETQYF.

The chain is built from TRBV4-3 and TRBJ2-1; 9 bases agree with TRBD2. CDR3 length: 17 residues. Germline V lookup: CDR1 LGHNA, CDR2 YSLEER. The J segment lost 4 bases and the V segment lost 0 bases, leaving 7 bases of the junction unmatched. Written as DNA, the CDR3 is TGCGCCAGCAGCCAAGACATAGCGGGAGCTGAGTACAATGAGCAGTTCTTC. It specifies CASSQDIAGAEYNEQFF.

Comment on this clonotype: A junction boundary mismatches the germline segment, possibly from a read error. The chain links TRBV29-1 to TRBJ2-1; the match to TRBD2 covers 7 bases. Germline-derived CDR1 and CDR2 are SQVTM and ANQGSEA. The CDR3 runs 14 residues. The CDR3 DNA follows: TGCAGCGCTCTGGGGAGGGGTACAAACAATAAGCAGTTCTTC. The encoded protein is CSALGRGTNNKQFF.

Of note for this clonotype: One junction end disagrees with the germline gene, perhaps due to a read error. V usage is TRBV29-1 and J usage is TRBJ2-3, with D tentatively TRBD1 (5 bases). CDR1 and CDR2 (germline): SQVTM, ANQGSEA. The CDR3 runs to 12 residues. CDR3: CSVEDNTDTQYF. CDR3 nucleotide sequence: TGCAGTGTTGAGGACAACACAGATACGCAGTATTTT.

Worth noting for this clonotype: One end of the junction is discordant with germline, which a read error may explain. This sequence joins TRBV11-3 and TRBJ2-2, with TRBD2 as a possible D gene (5 bases). This CDR3 spans 13 amino acids. Per the germline V gene, CDR1 is SGHNT and CDR2 is YENEEA. CDR3 bases: TGTGCCAGCAGCTTAGCTCGCCACGGGGAGCTATTTTTT. Its protein product is CASSLARHGELFF.

A few counts support this clonotype. The germline gene is not matched at one end of the junction; a read error may be the cause. This chain uses TRBV29-1 with TRBJ2-1, with D perhaps matching TRBD2 (5 bases). The CDR3 runs to 14 residues. CDR1 is SQVTM, CDR2 ANQGSEA, per germline. In DNA, the CDR3 is TGCAGTGTTGATGGATTGTGGGAGTGGAATGAGCAGTTCTTC. Amino acids: CSVDGLWEWNEQFF.

Comment on this clonotype: Because it lacks the conserved phenylalanine or tryptophan at the end, this CDR3 is likely a read error. The chain has TRBV11-2 and TRBJ2-2, with D perhaps TRBD1 (5 bases). The CDR3 length is 14 residues. Germline V gene data show CDR1 as SGHAT and CDR2 as FQNNGV. CDR3 in amino acids: CVSEQTVSTGELFL. CDR3 DNA: TGTGTCAGCGAACAGACAGTAAGCACCGGGGAGCTGTTTTTG.

Regarding this clonotype: The germline gene is not matched at one end of the junction; a read error may be the cause. The chain recombines TRBV5-6 with TRBJ2-1, with TRBD1 matching 8 bases. Germline CDR1 reads SGHDT; CDR2 reads YYEEEE. The CDR3 runs to 16 residues. The CDR3 DNA is TGTGCCAGCAGCTTGGACAGGGGGGAAACCTACAATGAGCAGTCCTTT. As protein: CASSLDRGETYNEQSF.

This clonotype was seen a handful of times. A read error may be the cause here, since a much bigger clone is one base away. V usage is TRBV14 and J usage is TRBJ2-1; D remains unclear. The CDR3 length is 13 residues. Germline V gene sequence: CDR1 SGHDN, CDR2 FVKESK. As DNA, the CDR3 is TGTGTCAGCAGCCAGGCCTCTTACAATGAGCAGTTCTTC. Protein product: CVSSQASYNEQFF.

Points on this clonotype: The junction departs from germline at one end; a sequencing error may be responsible. This chain links TRBV10-3 with TRBJ2-1, with 7 bases fitting TRBD2. Germline lookup yields CDR1 ENHRY and CDR2 SYGVKD. The CDR3 is 12 residues long. CDR3 sequence (DNA): TGTGCCATGGGGCGGGAGATCAATGAGCTGTTCTTC. Its translation is CAMGREINELFF.

Notes on this clonotype: Compared with germline, one end of the junction differs, possibly owing to a read error. The V call is TRBV11-3, the J call TRBJ2-3, with 7 bases aligning to TRBD2. The CDR3 spans 17 residues. CDR1 is SGHNT, CDR2 YENEEA, per germline. CDR3 protein: CAGSQGLAESGSDTQYF. The CDR3 region has the DNA TGTGCCGGCAGCCAAGGGCTAGCGGAGTCGGGATCAGATACGCAGTATTTT.

Comments on this clonotype: The junction departs from the called germline gene at one end, perhaps through a read error. The rearrangement links TRBV4-2 to TRBJ2-5; the D gene is possibly TRBD1 (5 bases). CDR3 size: 17 residues. CDR1 and CDR2 from the germline V gene are LGHNA and YNFKEQ. The CDR3 DNA reads as TGTGCCAGCAGTCCAATGGTCAGAGGACAATTTGAAGAGGCCCAGTACTTC. This sequence encodes CASSPMVRGQFEEAQYF.

As concerns this clonotype: Germline is not matched at one junction end, which may reflect a read error. The rearrangement joins TRBV4-1 to TRBJ2-5; D possibly corresponds to TRBD1 (5 bases). The CDR3 spans 14 residues. CDR1 and CDR2 (germline): MGHRA, YSYEKL. Here the CDR3 reads CANSQQLGQDTQYF. CDR3 sequence (DNA): TGCGCAAACAGCCAACAGTTGGGGCAAGATACCCAGTACTTC.

As concerns this clonotype: The junction and the germline gene differ at one end; a read error may be behind it. In DNA form, the CDR3 reads TGCAGCGTGTTTGAGACTAGCGAGACTACCTACGAGCAATACTTC. It yields the protein CSVFETSETTYEQYF. The genes are TRBV29-1 and TRBJ2-7; 8 bases are shared with TRBD2. Germline values: CDR1 SQVTM, CDR2 ANQGSEA. CDR3 length equals 15 residues.

This chain joins TRBV5-6 and TRBJ2-7; D gene ambiguous. Germline CDR1 reads SGHDT; CDR2 reads YYEEEE. The CDR3 is 11 amino acids. The CDR3 DNA sequence: TGTGCTAGCACCGTACCCTACGAGCAGTACGTC. Its protein product is CASTVPYEQYV.

Concerning this clonotype: The junction does not match germline at one end; this may be a read error. V and J are TRBV6-5 and TRBJ1-5, with 7 positions matching TRBD1. CDR3 length: 15 residues. The germline CDR1 and CDR2 sequences are MNHEY and SVGAGI. The CDR3 nucleotides read TGTGTCAGCAGCAACAGGGGAACGAGCAATCAGCCCCAGCATTTT. Its protein product is CVSSNRGTSNQPQHF.

The chain carries TRBV10-2 and TRBJ2-3; 10 bases agree with TRBD2. The J segment lost 4 bases and the V segment lost 4 bases, leaving 5 bases of the junction unmatched. This CDR3 is 15 amino acids long. The germline V gene encodes CDR1 WSHSY and CDR2 SAAADI. The CDR3 is CASSVAGGFADTQYF. The CDR3 nucleotides are TGCGCCAGCAGTGTAGCGGGAGGATTCGCAGATACGCAGTATTTT.

This clonotype has at least ten counts. The V and J genes are TRBV7-8 and TRBJ2-7; no firm D call. Trimming took off 5 bases at V and 4 bases at J, with 6 bases between the two ends. The CDR3 totals 11 residues. From germline, CDR1 is SGHVS and CDR2 FQNEAQ. The CDR3 spells CASSEKYEQYF. The CDR3 bases are TGTGCCAGCAGCGAGAAATACGAGCAGTACTTC.

For this clonotype: This may be a read error: a much more frequent sequence differs by one nucleotide. The V call is TRBV29-1, the J call TRBJ2-5; D unclear. The length of the CDR3 is 11 residues. The V gene's germline CDR1 is SQVTM and CDR2 ANQGSEA. This chain's CDR3 is CSVDKQGTQYF. The CDR3, as DNA: TGCAGTGTTGACAAGCAAGGGACCCAGTACTTC. The whole variable domain, remainder taken from reference TRBV29-1 and TRBJ2-5, is SAVISQKPSRDICQRGTSLTIQCQVDSQVTMMFWYRQQPGQSLTLIATANQGSEATYESGFVIDKFPISRPNLTFSTLTVSNMSPEDSSIYLCSVDKQGTQYFGPGTRLLVL.

The chain carries TRBV20-1 and TRBJ1-6; 7 nucleotides line up with TRBD1. CDR1 DFQATT and CDR2 SNEGSKA come from the germline V gene (reference sequence). The CDR3 is made up of 14 amino acids. The junction had 9 bases not matched to a gene; V was cut back by 5 bases and J by 8 bases. In DNA form, the CDR3 reads TGCAGTGCTGGAGGGGGACAGATGTATTCACCCCTCCACTTT. This translates into CSAGGGQMYSPLHF.